Each of the 8 T cell receptor beta chains below was sequenced from the same sample in a study of PD-1 blockade in classical Hodgkin lymphoma (dated by TCRdb to about 2020). The time point tag for this specimen amounts to: cycle 4 day 1 (C4D1), after 5 to 7 weeks of nivolumab. All trial patients had relapsed after autologous stem cell transplantation, with cohorts A, B and C differing in prior brentuximab vedotin exposure. The library was prepared using the immunoSEQ multiplex PCR assay. Imported from immuneACCESS, the table was reduced by TCRdb to in-frame sequences with V and J called. These copies leave out some clones; in studies compared against another copy, an unresolved V gene accounts for under half, and the cause of the remainder is not known. For this sample there are about 19,000 clones; approximately 73% appear just once. Of the sample, 20% to 25% falls within the top ten clones. This material consisted of peripheral blood mononuclear cells (PBMCs), taken before the fourth cycle of nivolumab. The source of these receptors is a human donor with classical Hodgkin lymphoma.

The chain links TRBV4-3 to TRBJ1-5; 7 positions match TRBD1. Germline loops: CDR1 LGHNA, CDR2 YSLEER. The V gene end was trimmed by 0 bases and the J gene end by 9 bases; junction bases not matched to a gene: 14. The CDR3 runs 17 residues. The CDR3 DNA is TGCGCCAGCAGCCAAGATTATTGGGACAGTTACCTTTGGCCCCAGCATTTT. Translating it yields CASSQDYWDSYLWPQHF.

The rearrangement links TRBV27 to TRBJ1-6, with a weak D call TRBD1 (5 bases). Germline CDR1 and CDR2: MNHEY and SMNVEV (reference sequence). The CDR3 consists of 16 residues. The V end lost 3 bases, the J end lost 0 bases, and 9 bases lay between the germline ends. The CDR3 loop reads CASSFQGSSYNSPLHF. In DNA form, the CDR3 reads TGTGCCAGCAGTTTTCAGGGAAGCTCCTATAATTCACCCCTCCACTTT.

J is TRBJ1-4 and V is TRBV6-5; 9 nucleotides align to TRBD1. The CDR3 is 15 amino acids. After removal of 6 bases from V and 10 bases from J, the junction contained 12 bases not matched to a gene. Looked up from germline, CDR1 is MNHEY and CDR2 is SVGAGI. The DNA of the CDR3 is TGTGCCAGCAGGCCGCCGGGACAGGGCCTTGGAAAACTGTTTTTT. It yields the protein CASRPPGQGLGKLFF.

The V call is TRBV28, the J call TRBJ2-4, with D perhaps TRBD2 (6 bases). V lost 2 bases and J lost 8, with 7 bases in between. Germline V CDR1 and CDR2: MDHEN, SYDVKM. The CDR3 is 12 amino acids. The CDR3 reads CASSLPGDIQYF. The CDR3 DNA sequence: TGTGCCAGCAGTTTACCGGGGGACATTCAGTACTTC.

The chain employs TRBV7-2 and TRBJ2-5; TRBD2 matches at 7 bases. This CDR3 is built from 14 residues. Germline lookup yields CDR1 SGHTA and CDR2 FQGNSA. Trimming removed 5 bases from V and 3 bases from J; junction bases left unmatched: 6. The CDR3 DNA follows: TGTGCCAGCAGCCTGCAACTAGCGAAAGAGACCCAGTACTTC. Translation gives CASSLQLAKETQYF.

The genes are TRBV11-2 and TRBJ2-2; 8 nucleotides match TRBD2. J lost 5 bases, V lost 8 bases, and 10 bases had no gene match. The CDR3 has 15 residues. Germline loops: CDR1 SGHAT, CDR2 FQNNGV. Here the CDR3 reads CASSGVAGLTGELFF. Written as DNA, the CDR3 is TGTGCCAGCTCCGGAGTAGCGGGACTTACCGGGGAGCTGTTTTTT.

Of note for this clone: This specimen includes other DNA sequences encoding the same CDR3. V usage is TRBV10-3 and J usage is TRBJ1-2; TRBD1 aligns across 10 bases. The V and J ends lost 6 bases and 5 bases, in that order; junction bases with no gene match: 6. The germline V gene encodes CDR1 ENHRY and CDR2 SYGVKD. CDR3 length equals 14 residues. The CDR3 sequence is CAIRGTGARYGYTF. The CDR3 bases are TGTGCCATCAGGGGGACAGGGGCAAGGTATGGCTACACCTTC.

CDR3 loop: CASSGGDRVLETQYF. The CDR3 nucleotides are TGTGCCAGCAGCGGAGGGGACAGGGTTTTAGAGACCCAGTACTTC. The V and J genes are TRBV11-2 and TRBJ2-5; 9 bases fit TRBD1. Trimming took 5 bases from V and 4 from J; bases not matched to a gene: 8. The CDR3 covers 15 residues. Germline V gives CDR1 SGHAT, CDR2 FQNNGV.